This T cell receptor beta chain was recorded in a study of control samples from healthy donors and cancer patients. The table came from immunoSEQ multiplex PCR; TCRdb's copy has only in-frame clones and leaves some out. The table has 100,000 or so clones, about 80% seen once. Germline V CDR1 and CDR2: SGHRS, YFSETQ. Trimming removed 0 bases at V and 4 bases at J, with 11 bases between. This CDR3 comprises 14 residues. V and J are TRBV5-1 and TRBJ2-7; perhaps D is TRBD1 or TRBD2 (6 bases each). The receptor comes from a woman younger than 45 in good health. Sequenced material: blood. CDR3 DNA sequence: TGCGCCAGCAGCTTGGAGGGGGAGGCGTACGAGCAGTACTTC. Translating gives CASSLEGEAYEQYF.